Listed below are T cell receptor beta chains from one sample, sequenced in a study of T cell responses to AZD1222 COVID-19 vaccine. Profiling relied on immunoSEQ multiplex PCR, and the TCRdb table lists in-frame clones only, not all of them. The data contain some 120,000 clones, 92% of them singletons. The sample here was peripheral blood, taken on day 0 of AZD1222 vaccination. These TCRs come from an adult in good health. The CDR3 runs from the conserved cysteine through the conserved F or W. The order of the fields is CDR3 length, D gene, clone size, V gene, J gene, CDR3 protein, CDR3 DNA. A D gene is named only where the DNA matches it firmly. Part of the rows lack a size; the others show once, few, many or a class for expanded clones.

14	.	.	TRBV3-1/TRBV3-2	TRBJ2-3	CASSQGSTAGTQYF	TGTGCCAGCAGCCAAGGGTCGACTGCTGGTACGCAGTATTTT
15	TRBD1	.	TRBV2	TRBJ2-6	CASTRDRAGANVLTF	TGTGCCAGCACTAGGGACAGGGCTGGGGCCAACGTCCTGACTTTC
14	TRBD1	.	TRBV3-1/TRBV3-2	TRBJ1-2	CASSLRQGIYGYTF	TGTGCCAGCAGCCTCCGACAGGGCATCTATGGCTACACCTTC
14	TRBD1	.	TRBV5-6	TRBJ2-5	CASRKRTGWETQYF	TGTGCCAGCAGAAAAAGGACAGGGTGGGAGACCCAGTACTTC
16	.	.	TRBV30	TRBJ2-1	CAWSPPNPETNNEQFF	TGTGCCTGGAGTCCACCAAACCCGGAGACCAACAATGAGCAGTTCTTC
14	.	.	TRBV11-2	TRBJ2-2	CASSLGPSTGELFF	TGTGCCAGCAGCTTAGGTCCATCCACCGGGGAGCTGTTTTTT
13	.	.	TRBV18	TRBJ2-2	CASSLSLDGELFF	TGTGCCAGCTCACTCTCCCTGGACGGGGAGCTGTTTTTT
16	.	.	TRBV27	TRBJ2-2	CASSLGYGANTGELFF	TGTGCCAGCAGTTTGGGGTACGGCGCGAACACCGGGGAGCTGTTTTTT
15	.	.	TRBV27	TRBJ1-2	CASSLSGSRYYGYTF	TGTGCCAGCAGTTTATCGGGTAGCAGGTACTATGGCTACACCTTC
13	.	.	TRBV6-6	TRBJ2-7	CASNTWGDYEQYF	TGTGCCAGCAACACCTGGGGGGACTACGAGCAGTACTTC
14	.	.	TRBV18	TRBJ1-1	CASSPLGGNTEAFF	TGTGCCAGCTCTCCTCTAGGGGGGAACACTGAAGCTTTCTTT
15	TRBD1	.	TRBV28	TRBJ1-6	CASSAQGAGNSPLHF	TGTGCCAGCAGTGCTCAGGGGGCTGGTAATTCACCCCTCCACTTT
13	.	once	TRBV10-2	TRBJ1-1	CASKARMNTEAFF	TGCGCCAGCAAGGCAAGAATGAACACTGAAGCTTTCTTT
13	.	.	TRBV29-1	TRBJ2-5	CSVDTHERETQYF	TGCAGCGTTGACACCCACGAGAGGGAGACCCAGTACTTC
13	TRBD1	.	TRBV6-5	TRBJ1-2	CASTVTGTYGYTF	TGTGCCAGCACTGTGACAGGGACCTATGGCTACACCTTC
12	.	.	TRBV6-5	TRBJ2-2	CASKDGPGELFF	TGTGCCAGCAAGGATGGGCCCGGGGAGCTGTTTTTT
14	.	.	TRBV7-6	TRBJ2-7	CASSFGYGNREQYF	TGTGCCAGCAGCTTTGGTTATGGGAATCGCGAGCAGTACTTC
12	.	.	TRBV19	TRBJ2-3	CASSMRTDTQYF	TGTGCCAGTAGTATGCGGACAGATACGCAGTATTTT
11	.	.	TRBV6-5	TRBJ1-1	CASMRNTEAFF	TGTGCCAGCATGAGGAACACTGAAGCTTTCTTT
15	.	once	TRBV19	TRBJ2-1	CASSLQVGTYNEQFF	TGTGCCAGTAGTCTCCAGGTCGGGACGTACAATGAGCAGTTCTTC
13	.	.	TRBV7-2	TRBJ1-5	CASSFVVDQPQHF	TGTGCCAGCAGCTTTGTTGTTGATCAGCCCCAGCATTTT
14	.	.	TRBV5-1	TRBJ1-1	CASSLDRANTEAFF	TGCGCCAGCAGCTTGGACAGGGCGAACACTGAAGCTTTCTTT
15	TRBD2	.	TRBV11-2	TRBJ2-7	CASTDGASGTYEQYF	TGTGCCAGCACGGATGGGGCTAGCGGGACCTACGAGCAGTACTTC
14	.	.	TRBV28	TRBJ2-4	CASLDPTTKNIQYF	TGTGCCAGCCTTGATCCTACGACCAAAAACATTCAGTACTTC
16	TRBD1	.	TRBV2	TRBJ1-1	CASSDRQGSMNTEAFF	TGTGCCAGCAGCGATAGACAGGGAAGCATGAACACTGAAGCTTTCTTT
14	.	.	TRBV6-5	TRBJ1-2	CASLTPGQGYGYTF	TGTGCCAGCCTTACCCCAGGGCAGGGCTATGGCTACACCTTC
14	TRBD1	.	TRBV11-3	TRBJ2-7	CASSARQGAGEQYF	TGTGCCAGCAGCGCCAGACAGGGGGCAGGCGAGCAGTACTTC
13	.	.	TRBV30	TRBJ1-2	CAWSMGLNYGYTF	TGTGCCTGGAGTATGGGACTTAACTATGGCTACACCTTC
14	TRBD1	.	TRBV7-9	TRBJ1-1	CASSYNRGPTEAFF	TGTGCCAGCAGCTATAACAGGGGGCCAACTGAAGCTTTCTTT
14	.	.	TRBV19	TRBJ1-3	CASSQMGSGNTIYF	TGTGCCAGTAGTCAGATGGGCTCTGGAAACACCATATATTTT
12	.	.	TRBV7-9	TRBJ1-1	CASGSLVTEAFF	TGTGCCAGCGGATCCTTAGTCACTGAAGCTTTCTTT
15	TRBD2	.	TRBV20-1	TRBJ2-7	CSASVWTSGSHEQYF	TGCAGTGCGAGTGTTTGGACTAGCGGATCCCACGAGCAGTACTTC
13	.	.	TRBV2	TRBJ2-5	CASSEESEETQYF	TGTGCCAGCAGTGAGGAATCTGAAGAGACCCAGTACTTC
13	.	.	TRBV10-3	TRBJ2-5	CADRHRYQETQYF	TGTGCCGACCGACACCGGTACCAAGAGACCCAGTACTTC
18	.	.	TRBV5-5	TRBJ2-6	CASSLRQQGISGANVLTF	TGTGCCAGCAGCTTGCGTCAACAGGGTATCTCTGGGGCCAACGTCCTGACTTTC
17	TRBD2	.	TRBV4-1	TRBJ2-1	CASSQEYWASGSNEQFF	TGCGCCAGCAGCCAAGAGTATTGGGCTAGCGGGAGCAATGAGCAGTTCTTC
12	.	.	TRBV18	TRBJ1-4	CASSIKGEKLFF	TGTGCCAGCTCAATAAAGGGCGAAAAACTGTTTTTT
16	TRBD2	.	TRBV3-1/TRBV3-2	TRBJ2-1	CASSHRTSGSPHEQFF	TGTGCCAGCAGCCACAGGACTAGCGGGAGCCCCCATGAGCAGTTCTTC
13	TRBD2	.	TRBV7-9	TRBJ2-4	CASSSSGKNIQYF	TGTGCCAGCAGCTCTAGCGGAAAAAACATTCAGTACTTC
15	.	.	TRBV19	TRBJ1-5	CASSKDSYSNQPQHF	TGTGCCAGTAGTAAGGACAGTTATAGCAATCAGCCCCAGCATTTT
14	.	once	TRBV27	TRBJ1-6	CASSLSNFGRHLHF	TGTGCCAGCAGTTTATCGAATTTTGGCCGGCACCTCCACTTT
18	TRBD2	.	TRBV7-6	TRBJ2-4	CASSLGGLAGTAKNIQYF	TGTGCCAGCAGCTTAGGGGGACTAGCGGGCACGGCCAAAAACATTCAGTACTTC
14	.	many	TRBV6-4	TRBJ2-2	CASSERGEAGELFF	TGTGCCAGCAGTGAAAGAGGGGAGGCCGGGGAGCTGTTTTTT
14	.	once	TRBV18	TRBJ1-1	CASSPYPDNTEAFF	TGTGCCAGCTCACCATATCCAGACAACACTGAAGCTTTCTTT
15	TRBD1	.	TRBV5-1	TRBJ1-4	CASRTAQGLGEKLFF	TGCGCCAGCAGGACAGCACAGGGGTTAGGGGAAAAACTGTTTTTT
15	.	.	TRBV14	TRBJ2-2	CASSQSEKYTGELFF	TGTGCCAGCAGCCAGTCCGAGAAGTACACCGGGGAGCTGTTTTTT
15	TRBD1	.	TRBV28	TRBJ1-2	CASSIRDRGPYGYTF	TGTGCCAGCAGTATCCGGGACAGGGGACCCTATGGCTACACCTTC
16	.	.	TRBV19	TRBJ1-3	CASSIGARLSGNTIYF	TGTGCCAGTAGTATAGGGGCACGGTTATCTGGAAACACCATATATTTT
17	TRBD2	.	TRBV19	TRBJ2-3	CASSPVSSGRNTDTQYF	TGTGCCAGTAGTCCCGTTAGTAGCGGGAGAAACACAGATACGCAGTATTTT
16	TRBD2	.	TRBV4-1	TRBJ2-3	CASSQRLAGEVDTQYF	TGCGCCAGCAGCCAACGGCTAGCGGGAGAGGTAGATACGCAGTATTTT
18	TRBD2	.	TRBV23-1	TRBJ2-1	CASSQELAGGPTYNEQFF	TGCGCCAGCAGTCAAGAATTAGCGGGAGGGCCGACTTACAATGAGCAGTTCTTC
11	.	.	TRBV30	TRBJ1-2	CAWNSGGGYTF	TGTGCCTGGAATAGCGGCGGGGGCTACACCTTC
14	TRBD1	.	TRBV29-1	TRBJ2-1	CSVAGRTGNSEQFF	TGCAGCGTTGCAGGTCGGACAGGGAATTCTGAGCAGTTCTTC